This TCR beta chain was documented in a study of blood T cell repertoires in COVID-19. The V end lost 7 bases, the J end lost 6 bases, and 13 bases lay between the germline ends. CDR1 and CDR2 (germline): LGHNT, FRNRAP. The CDR3 is 13 amino acids. In the study's own analysis: Cell counts per sample came from amplifying reference gene primers. Using immunoSEQ multiplex PCR, the repertoire was profiled, and TCRdb retains in-frame clones only, with some absent. V, J and clone size reflect that table, while D and trimming were determined from the DNA. This table has around 300,000 clones, about 89% appearing once. Enrollment of patients from Seattle took place during active infection, with longitudinal follow-up.

The chain is built from TRBV12-5 and TRBJ1-5; D perhaps matches TRBD1 (6 bases). The TCR originated in a woman younger than 45 with COVID-19, enrolled during active disease. Material: peripheral blood. In nucleotides, the CDR3 is TGTGCTAGTGCCTTAGAGGACAGTCAGCCCCAGCATTTT. As protein: CASALEDSQPQHF.